The 29 T cell receptor beta chains given below trace back to one sample, sequenced in a study of naive and memory T cell subsets. The beta constant-region primer was an equimolar mix of two oligonucleotides covering TRBC1 and TRBC2. One entry per CDR3 protein results from TCRdb running MiXCR on the UMI-ligation and nested PCR reads. The data show some 85,000 distinct CDR3 sequences, about an eighth seen once. Sequencing used central memory CD4+ T cells from blood. The receptors come from a human donor in good health.

There are many counts of this clonotype. The chain combines TRBV29-1 with TRBJ2-5; D uncertain. V was shortened by 3 bases and J by 2 bases, with 13 bases between the two germline ends. Germline V gene data show CDR1 as SQVTM and CDR2 as ANQGSEA. The CDR3 loop spans 14 amino acids. CDR3 DNA sequence: TGCAGCGTTGATGGTGAAGCGAAACAAGAGACCCAGTACTTC. Protein sequence: CSVDGEAKQETQYF.

A few counts support this clonotype. The chain uses TRBV18 and TRBJ2-1, with TRBD2 matching 7 bases. Germline V gives CDR1 KGHSH, CDR2 LQKENI. V shed 1 base, J shed 3 bases, and the junction held 6 bases outside the gene matches. This CDR3 is 16 amino acids long. CDR3 DNA: TGTGCCAGCTCACCACTATCTAGCGGAGACTACAATGAGCAGTTCTTC. This encodes CASSPLSSGDYNEQFF.

This clonotype was seen at least ten times. The rearrangement joins TRBV7-8 to TRBJ2-7; TRBD2 agrees at 11 bases. CDR1 and CDR2 (germline): SGHVS, FQNEAQ. The CDR3 has 16 amino acids. V lost 1 base and J lost 6; bases outside the gene matches: 8. DNA for the CDR3: TGTGCCAGCAGCTTAGTAACTAGCGGGAGTAGCGGCGAGCAGTACTTC. Protein: CASSLVTSGSSGEQYF.

This clonotype was counted ten times or more. This chain links TRBV20-1 with TRBJ2-3; D is undetermined. CDR3 size: 15 residues. Germline V lookup: CDR1 DFQATT, CDR2 SNEGSKA (reference sequence). The V gene lost 3 bases and the J gene lost 2 bases, with 15 bases spanning the gap. CDR3 DNA: TGCAGTGCTAGGGGTAGAGGCGGTGTCACAGATACGCAGTATTTT. Amino acid sequence: CSARGRGGVTDTQYF.

This clonotype was seen repeatedly, ten times or more. The chain uses TRBV6-1 and TRBJ2-7, with 7 nucleotides matching TRBD1. This CDR3 contains 14 residues. V was clipped by 5 bases and J by 2 bases; unmatched bases: 6. Germline CDR1 is MNHNS and CDR2 is SASEGT. The CDR3: CASSTQQGPYEQYF. The CDR3 region has the DNA TGTGCCAGCAGTACCCAACAGGGGCCCTACGAGCAGTACTTC.

This clonotype turned up a few times. The V and J genes are TRBV3-1 and TRBJ1-3, with D maybe TRBD1 (6 bases). Germline CDR1 LGHDT, CDR2 YNNKEL (reference sequence). This CDR3 has 14 residues. With 4 bases removed from V and 8 bases from J, the gap between germline ends came to 15 bases. CDR3 residues: CASSPATGTYTIYF. CDR3 coding DNA: TGTGCCAGCAGCCCGGCGACAGGAACGTACACCATATATTTT. Complete variable domain (other parts from reference TRBV3-1 and TRBJ1-3): DTAVSQTPKYLVTQMGNDKSIKCEQNLGHDTMYWYKQDSKKFLKIMFSYNNKELIINETVPNRFSPKSPDKAHLNLHINSLELGDSAVYFCASSPATGTYTIYFGEGSWLTVV.

There are many counts of this clonotype. V is TRBV29-1 and J is TRBJ1-1, with a tentative D call TRBD1 (5 bases). The germline V and J ends were trimmed by 5 bases and 8 bases, with 12 bases remaining between them. CDR3 size: 11 residues. Germline lookup yields CDR1 SQVTM and CDR2 ANQGSEA. The CDR3 nucleotides are TGCAGCGTTCAAAGGGGCCGGGAAGCTTTCTTT. Translating gives CSVQRGREAFF. The entire variable domain, with the rest obtained from reference TRBV29-1 and TRBJ1-1, is as follows: SAVISQKPSRDICQRGTSLTIQCQVDSQVTMMFWYRQQPGQSLTLIATANQGSEATYESGFVIDKFPISRPNLTFSTLTVSNMSPEDSSIYLCSVQRGREAFFGQGTRLTVV.

This clonotype was picked up a small number of times. This chain uses TRBV6-6 with TRBJ2-7; D possibly corresponds to TRBD2 (6 bases). CDR1 MNHNY and CDR2 SVGAGI come from the germline V gene (reference sequence). Trimming pared 5 bases from V and 3 bases from J, leaving 11 bases between. CDR3 length equals 13 residues. The CDR3 loop reads CASSAAGNYEQYF. CDR3 coding DNA: TGTGCCAGCAGTGCAGCGGGCAACTACGAGCAGTACTTC.

This chain connects TRBV20-1 to TRBJ1-1; 7 positions agree with TRBD1. The CDR3 has 14 residues. V was pared by 1 base and J by 2 bases, with 4 bases of the junction left unmatched. Germline loops: CDR1 DFQATT, CDR2 SNEGSKA (reference sequence). The CDR3 coding sequence is TGCAGTGCTAGAGTATACAGGGGTAACACTGAAGCTTTCTTT. Its protein product is CSARVYRGNTEAFF.

This clonotype was counted at least ten times. This chain joins TRBV10-3 and TRBJ2-6; D is possibly TRBD1 (5 bases). CDR3 length: 18 residues. Germline-derived CDR1 and CDR2 are ENHRY and SYGVKD. V was shortened by 3 bases and J by 3 bases, with 18 bases between the two germline ends. As DNA, the CDR3 is TGTGCCATCAGTGATGTCGAAGGGGCGCGAGGTGGGGCCAACGTCCTGACTTTC. Amino acids: CAISDVEGARGGANVLTF.

This clonotype was detected a few times. The chain has TRBV6-5 and TRBJ2-7; possibly TRBD2 for D (5 bases). The CDR3 runs 14 residues. In germline, CDR1 is MNHEY, CDR2 SVGAGI. V was trimmed by 4 bases and J by 3 bases, leaving 13 bases between them. The CDR3: CASSLGKRSYEQYF. Written as DNA, the CDR3 is TGTGCCAGCAGTTTGGGGAAGCGGAGCTACGAGCAGTACTTC.

This clonotype was picked up a small number of times. The chain is built from TRBV18 and TRBJ1-1; D uncertain. Germline V CDR1 and CDR2: KGHSH, LQKENI. Between the trimmed V and J ends, which lost 3 bases and 1 base, there was a span of 6 bases. The CDR3 has 13 residues. The chain's CDR3 is CASSPSQNTEAFF. For the CDR3, the DNA is TGTGCCAGCTCACCTTCACAGAACACTGAAGCTTTCTTT.

V usage is TRBV20-1 and J usage is TRBJ2-7, with 11 bases identical to TRBD2. V gave up 3 bases and J gave up 0 bases; unmatched junction bases: 10. The CDR3 runs to 17 residues. Germline CDR1 reads DFQATT; CDR2 reads SNEGSKA (reference sequence). This chain's CDR3 is CSARGGGTSGFSYEQYF. The CDR3 nucleotides read TGCAGTGCTAGGGGTGGGGGGACTAGCGGCTTCTCCTACGAGCAGTACTTC.

This clonotype was seen more than once but under ten times. This sequence joins TRBV24-1 and TRBJ2-1, with D tentatively TRBD2 (6 bases). Looked up from germline, CDR1 is KGHDR and CDR2 is SFDVKD. CDR3 size: 18 residues. Trimming removed 0 bases from V and 5 bases from J, with 19 bases in between. The CDR3 DNA follows: TGTGCCACCAGTGATTTGGGCGGGTCGGGGGAGATTAACAATGAGCAGTTCTTC. Its protein product is CATSDLGGSGEINNEQFF.

The J gene is TRBJ2-7, the V gene TRBV5-1; 7 bases are shared with TRBD1. Germline CDR1 is SGHRS and CDR2 is YFSETQ. After removal of 4 bases from V and 2 bases from J, the junction contained 3 bases not matched to a gene. The CDR3 loop spans 13 amino acids. CDR3 DNA sequence: TGCGCCAGCAGCCGGGACAGCACCTACGAGCAGTACTTC. This codes for CASSRDSTYEQYF. Filled out from reference TRBV5-1 and TRBJ2-7, the complete variable domain reads KAGVTQTPRYLIKTRGQQVTLSCSPISGHRSVSWYQQTPGQGLQFLFEYFSETQRNKGNFPGRFSGRQFSNSRSEMNVSTLELGDSALYLCASSRDSTYEQYFGPGTRLTVT.

At least ten counts were recorded for this clonotype. V and J are TRBV3-1 and TRBJ1-2; D is unclear. V was trimmed by 0 bases and J by 4 bases, leaving 9 bases between them. The CDR3 spans 14 residues. Germline CDR1 is LGHDT and CDR2 is YNNKEL (reference sequence). Here the CDR3 DNA reads TGTGCCAGCAGCCAAGAAGGGCAGACCTATGGCTACACCTTC. As protein: CASSQEGQTYGYTF.

This clonotype has ten or more counts. The V gene is TRBV9, the J gene TRBJ1-4; TRBD1 might be the D (6 bases). CDR1 is SGDLS and CDR2 is YYNGEE in the germline V gene. V was pared by 0 bases and J by 2 bases, with 14 bases between. The CDR3 is 17 residues long. In DNA form, the CDR3 reads TGTGCCAGCAGCGTAGACTCTGGGGGCGGCACTAATGAAAAACTGTTTTTT. It is translated as CASSVDSGGGTNEKLFF.

V gene TRBV30 combines with J gene TRBJ2-1; 11 bases agree with TRBD2. This CDR3 has 16 amino acids. The ends lost 3 bases at V and 0 bases at J; junction bases unmatched: 4. Looked up from germline, CDR1 is GTSNPN and CDR2 is SVGIG (reference sequence). CDR3 nucleotides: TGTGCCTGGAGCTCTAGCGGGAGGCTCTCCTACAATGAGCAGTTCTTC. Residues: CAWSSSGRLSYNEQFF.

This clonotype has at least ten counts. This sequence joins TRBV27 and TRBJ2-5; TRBD1 is a possible D gene (5 bases). The CDR3 runs to 15 residues. Trimming took off 9 bases at V and 4 bases at J, with 21 bases between the two ends. CDR1 is MNHEY, CDR2 SMNVEV, per germline (reference sequence). The CDR3 loop reads CARSAGPSSRETQYF. The CDR3 DNA follows: TGTGCCAGGAGCGCAGGGCCGTCTAGTCGAGAGACCCAGTACTTC.

The V gene is TRBV10-1, the J gene TRBJ2-2, with D perhaps given as TRBD1 or TRBD2 (5 bases each). Deletions cut 6 bases from V and 4 bases from J, with 9 bases between. The V gene's germline CDR1 is WNHNN and CDR2 SYGVQD (reference sequence). The CDR3 runs 13 residues. The CDR3 spells CASRAGTTGELFF. DNA for the CDR3: TGCGCCAGCAGGGCAGGGACCACCGGGGAGCTGTTTTTT.

This clonotype was seen more than once but under ten times. The V call is TRBV20-1, the J call TRBJ2-7; 8 nucleotides match TRBD2. The CDR3 length is 14 residues. Germline V gives CDR1 DFQATT, CDR2 SNEGSKA (reference sequence). J gave up 3 bases and V 5 bases, and 9 bases lay outside the gene matches. Here the CDR3 DNA reads TGCAGTGCTGGTTTTGCGGGAGGTATCTACGAGCAGTACTTC. Translating gives CSAGFAGGIYEQYF.

This clonotype occurred many times. An end of the junction does not agree with germline; a read error may underlie this. This chain connects TRBV7-8 to TRBJ2-3, with 11 bases that match TRBD2. There are 15 residues in the CDR3. Germline CDR1 SGHVS, CDR2 FQNEAQ. Written as DNA, the CDR3 is TGTGCCAGCAGGTTAGCGGGAGGGCCCACAAATACGCAGTATTTT. It is translated as CASRLAGGPTNTQYF.

V is TRBV2 and J is TRBJ2-7; 8 nucleotides line up with TRBD2. CDR1 and CDR2 from the germline V gene are SNHLY and FYNNEI. This CDR3 is 17 amino acids long. Germline trimming cut 5 bases from V and 0 bases from J; bases unmatched to any gene: 12. The CDR3 protein is CASSPLFAGGPSYEQYF. The DNA for the CDR3 is TGTGCCAGCAGTCCTCTGTTCGCGGGAGGACCCTCCTACGAGCAGTACTTC.

This clonotype was counted only a few times. This sequence joins TRBV5-1 and TRBJ2-3; no clear D. This CDR3 has 15 amino acids. Germline loops: CDR1 SGHRS, CDR2 YFSETQ. V gave up 0 bases and J gave up 0 bases, with 8 bases separating them. The CDR3 coding sequence is TGCGCCAGCAGCTTGGGCCCGTTTAGCACAGATACGCAGTATTTT. This sequence encodes CASSLGPFSTDTQYF.

The rearrangement links TRBV7-2 to TRBJ2-5; TRBD2 agrees at 11 bases. V shed 3 bases, J shed 5 bases, and the junction held 8 bases outside the gene matches. From germline, CDR1 is SGHTA and CDR2 FQGNSA. The CDR3 is 16 amino acids. CDR3 DNA: TGTGCCAGCAGCTTTGGTAGCGGGAGGGCCTTCGAGACCCAGTACTTC. Protein sequence: CASSFGSGRAFETQYF.

The CDR3 region is CASSPMESSGANVLTF. The DNA of the CDR3 is TGTGCCAGCAGCCCTATGGAGAGCTCTGGGGCCAACGTCCTGACTTTC. The chain links TRBV12-3 or TRBV12-4 to TRBJ2-6; no clear D. V lost 6 bases to trimming and J lost 0 bases, with 12 bases between them. The CDR3 length is 16 residues.

This clonotype came up a few times. This chain links TRBV5-5 with TRBJ2-7; 7 nucleotides line up with TRBD1. With V trimmed by 5 bases and J by 2 bases, 10 bases remained unmatched. The CDR3 contains 15 residues. CDR1 is SGHKS, CDR2 YYEKEE, per germline (reference sequence). CDR3 nucleotides: TGTGCCAGCAGTCCCGACAGGGACGGTACCTACGAGCAGTACTTC. Protein: CASSPDRDGTYEQYF.

This clonotype was observed many times. The genes are TRBV10-3 and TRBJ1-5; 7 bases map to TRBD1. The CDR3 is 13 residues long. Per the germline V gene, CDR1 is ENHRY and CDR2 is SYGVKD. The ends lost 6 bases at V and 6 bases at J; junction bases unmatched: 5. CDR3 amino acids: CAISPDRSQPQHF. In DNA, the CDR3 is TGTGCCATCAGCCCGGACAGGTCTCAGCCCCAGCATTTT.

The V gene is TRBV5-1, the J gene TRBJ2-5; D might be TRBD2 (5 bases). Per germline, CDR1 SGHRS and CDR2 YFSETQ. Trimming removed 4 bases at V and 5 bases at J, with 15 bases between. This CDR3 comprises 14 residues. The CDR3 loop is CASSRPEGEETQYF. The DNA of the CDR3 is TGCGCCAGCAGCCGCCCAGAGGGCGAGGAGACCCAGTACTTC.